Each of the 5 T cell receptor beta chains below was sequenced from the same sample in a study of shared clonotypes between healthy human individuals. The table came from immunoSEQ multiplex PCR; TCRdb's copy has only in-frame clones and leaves some out. The sample shows a few million clones, 85% to 95% of them seen only once. The sample consisted of naive CD4+ T cells from PBMCs. The subset: CD45RA+ positively selected. The receptors originated from a man aged 18 to 29 in good health. Some clones in this sample may be carry-over from other donors' samples.

This chain joins TRBV19 and TRBJ2-1, with 7 bases lining up with TRBD2. The CDR3 has 15 residues. V lost 1 base to trimming and J lost 3 bases; unmatched junction nucleotides: 3. The germline V gene encodes CDR1 LNHDA and CDR2 SQIVND (reference sequence). CDR3 sequence reads: CASSIVGGYYNEQFF. The CDR3 nucleotides read TGTGCCAGTAGTATAGTCGGGGGGTACTACAATGAGCAGTTCTTC.

The rearrangement uses TRBV7-8 and TRBJ1-2, with unresolved D. Trimming pared 2 bases from V and 4 bases from J, leaving 8 bases between. The CDR3 is 13 residues long. Germline V gives CDR1 SGHVS, CDR2 FQNEAQ. This chain's CDR3 is CASSLSPGYGYTF. The DNA for the CDR3 is TGTGCCAGCAGCTTATCCCCTGGCTATGGCTACACCTTC. Variable domain in full (rest from reference TRBV7-8 and TRBJ1-2): GAGVSQSPRYKVAKRGQDVALRCDPISGHVSLFWYQQALGQGPEFLTYFQNEAQLDKSGLPSDRFFAERPEGSVSTLKIQRTQQEDSAVYLCASSLSPGYGYTFGSGTRLTVV.

The chain carries TRBV15 and TRBJ2-7; TRBD2 matches at 7 bases. CDR3 length: 15 amino acids. The germline CDR1 and CDR2 sequences are LNHNV and YYDKDF (reference sequence). V shed 1 base and J 4 bases; nucleotides not matched to a gene: 7. The CDR3 region has the DNA TGTGCCACCAGCAGAGTCCGCGGGAGTATGTACGAGCAGTACTTC. Protein product: CATSRVRGSMYEQYF.

The chain couples TRBV11-2 to TRBJ2-7; D might be TRBD1 or TRBD2, each matching 5 bases. The CDR3 extends over 14 amino acids. Per the germline V gene, CDR1 is SGHAT and CDR2 is FQNNGV. Trimming took off 5 bases at V and 4 bases at J, with 15 bases between the two ends. The CDR3 nucleotides are TGTGCCAGCAGCCGGGACCGCTTTCGGTACGAGCAGTACTTC. It is translated as CASSRDRFRYEQYF.

V gene TRBV6-5 combines with J gene TRBJ2-1; D unclear. V shed 5 bases and J shed 4 bases, with 12 bases lying between them. Germline V lookup: CDR1 MNHEY, CDR2 SVGAGI. This CDR3 has 14 residues. Here the CDR3 DNA reads TGTGCCAGCAGTAGGAGTGACCTGTACAATGAGCAGTTCTTC. Translating gives CASSRSDLYNEQFF.